This T cell receptor beta chain emerged from a study of graft-versus-host responses after intestinal transplantation (dated by TCRdb to about 2021). With regard to the full study: The transplants that recipients got were multivisceral, liver-intestinal, or isolated intestinal. Every recipient was given anti-thymocyte globulin induction, followed by 2 to 3 years of maintenance tacrolimus and steroids. After intestinal transplantation, graft-versus-host and host-versus-graft alloreactive T cell clones were followed in the graft, circulation and bone marrow using bulk TCR-beta CDR3 sequencing. To identify alloreactive clones, pre-transplant mixed lymphocyte reaction products were sequenced and compared with unstimulated pre-transplant donor and recipient T cells. Of the roughly 23 intestinal transplant recipients enrolled in the cohort, one of whom was a retransplant, 3 patients without pretransplant specimens were excluded. Donor T cell macrochimerism was defined as a peak of at least 4% donor T cells among recipient peripheral blood mononuclear cells. Instead of going to the commercial service, samples from a few later patients were sequenced in-house on an Illumina MiSeq and processed with MiXCR.

This clone occurred a few times. Its binding antigen is unknown. One base away there is no much larger clone; base qualities are not given. The time point tag for this specimen amounts to: cells obtained before transplantation from donor or recipient. CD3+CD4+ and CD3+CD8+ populations were FACS-sorted from unstimulated pre-transplant donor and recipient cells taken from spleen or lymph nodes. Summary of the overall study and its limitations: Patients with donor T cell macrochimerism had high GvH to HvG T cell clonal ratios in their allografts. Early after transplant, peak levels of circulating GvH clones were found to be associated with declines in HvG clones. The relatively low number and heterogeneity of intestinal transplant patients limited the conclusions. GvH clones were detected in recipient bone marrow, and some appeared earlier in ileal mucosa or blood, consistent with an intestinal mucosal origin.

Libraries were made using the immunoSEQ multiplex PCR assay. In most patients, genomic DNA was isolated using the Qiagen DNeasy Blood and Tissue Kit and sent frozen to Adaptive Biotechnologies for TCR sequencing. Adaptive Biotechnologies carried out high-throughput TCR-beta CDR3 sequencing of genomic DNA for most patients. For the original study's pipeline: Adaptive's ImmunoSEQ software supplied the TCR sequencing data for around 19 patients, while MiXCR and VDJtools were used to process a few other patients. To correct CD4 versus CD8 sorting errors, any sequence found in both subsets at a frequency ratio below 5:1 was removed. CDR3 nucleotide sequences shared by donor and recipient were removed because the origin of these sequences could not be assigned. Alloreactive clones required at least 2-fold expansion over unstimulated cells and minimum CFSE-low frequency of 0.002% (template counts) or 0.001% (read counts). Clones were considered mappable if detected in sequenced pre-transplant spleen, lymph node, or MLR CFSE-low populations of the donor or recipient. Cumulative frequency of alloreactive clones was calculated as a percentage of all sequences weighted by copy number. TCRdb took over this immuneACCESS table, retaining in-frame rearrangements with V and J assigned. Such tables are incomplete; in checked studies, under half of the missing clones stem from an unresolved V gene, and the remainder is unexplained. The V and J calls and clone size are taken from that table; D and trimming were inferred from the DNA. Across this sample there are 80,000 to 95,000 clones, with over 80% seen only once. The leading ten clones occupy roughly 5.5% of the sample.

The sequencing here drew on unstimulated CD8+ T cells sorted from spleen or lymph node cells, taken before intestinal transplant. This TCR was sampled from a human donor who received an intestinal transplant.

The nucleotide sequence is given as TGCGCCAGCAGTGAGTGGGGTCAAGAGCAGTACTTC. This codes for CASSEWGQEQYF. The sequence is built from TRBV10-2 and TRBJ2-7, with no reliable assignment of the D segment. A distance of 8 bases separates the germline ends of V and J, which lose 1 base and 7 bases respectively. From the germline V gene, CDR1 is WSHSY and CDR2 is SAAADI. Reading from cysteine to phenylalanine, the CDR3 counts 12 amino acids. The retained sequence is limited to the CDR3, 36 bases, with the frame set at the first base.